This TCR beta chain is drawn from a study of T cells expressing NK-cell markers. Study-wide context: Sorted CD3+CD56+NKG2C+, CD3+CD56+NKG2C- and CD3+CD56-NKG2C+ T cells provided the TCR beta repertoires.

TCRdb re-called the 5' RACE reads, yielding one record per CDR3 amino acid sequence without DNA. The sample totals 450,000 to 600,000 distinct CDR3 sequences. Points on this clonotype: Its antigen is currently unknown.

The CDR3 covers 15 residues. CDR1 is KGHDR and CDR2 is SFDVKD in the germline V gene. Study-wide findings and caveats: It was still unclear whether expanded NKG2C+ T cell clones were HCMV specific. Dominance of the CD3+CD56-NKG2C+ fraction by these clonotypes also held in four donors.

Specimen: blood T cells: a sorted CD56 or NKG2C T cell subset, CD4+ or CD8+ T cells, or bulk PBMC T cells (not recorded which). The chain combines TRBV24-1 with TRBJ2-1; the D call of TRBD2 rests on TCRdb alone, since no DNA is present to check it. This clonotype originated in a man aged 18 to 30 in good health. The chain's CDR3 is CATSDFSGFYNEQFF.